This T cell receptor (beta chain) was identified in a study of early T cells in non-severe SARS-CoV-2 infection. In TCRdb, the 5' RACE reads were re-called with MiXCR into one record per CDR3 protein. The table has 85,000 to 100,000 distinct CDR3 sequences, about 11% seen once; the top ten hold approximately 5.4%. The table lists this clonotype with many counts. Germline loops: CDR1 SGHTA, CDR2 FQGNSA. This CDR3 comprises 15 residues. V lost 2 bases and J lost 6, with 14 bases in between. The clonotype was recovered from an adult who was a healthcare worker with PCR-confirmed SARS-CoV-2 infection or an uninfected control (not recorded which). The chain carries TRBV7-2 and TRBJ1-3; D unresolved. Sequencing was carried out using whole blood. The CDR3 DNA follows: TGTGCCAGCAGCTTATGGGCGGGTACGGAAAACACCATATATTTT. It translates to CASSLWAGTENTIYF.